This T cell receptor beta chain was retrieved from a study of blood T cell repertoires in COVID-19 (dated by TCRdb to 2018 to 2020). In terms of the full investigation: The collaborator samples originated in the United States, Italy and Spain and spanned the acute and convalescent phases of COVID-19. Where available, HLA class I and class II types were taken from metadata supplied by the sample provider and were not determined by assay-based typing. A freely available public database, intended as a resource for researchers studying the immune response to SARS-CoV-2, is where the repertoires were released. Nearly every sample came with metadata listing a de-identified subject ID, COVID-19 status, age in years and sex. The samples were drawn from two sources: the first 160 participants of the ongoing ImmuneRACE study, and fewer than 1,500 subjects contributed by 6 global collaborators. The material from the prospective study consisted of cDNA or gDNA derived from T cells, B-cell-depleted T cells, or PBMCs. The dataset comprised deeply sampled blood TCRbeta repertoires from subjects exposed to, actively infected with, or recovered from COVID-19. The study at large found these results: The amount of clinical and demographic metadata varied by source and participant and was provided uncurated.

Points on this clone: Its recognized antigen is unknown. No qualities accompany the bases; no much larger clone lies one base away.

TCRbeta CDR3 regions were amplified from genomic DNA using the immunoSEQ Assay, a bias-controlled multiplex PCR. The study's processing was this. The number of nucleated cells in each sample was estimated by amplification of reference gene primers within the assay. To quantify the absolute abundance of each unique TCRbeta CDR3 rearrangement, sequence reads were collapsed and filtered. For each sample, productive Simpson clonality was calculated by taking the square root of Simpson's diversity index across productive rearrangements. Not all clones reach the TCRdb copy of this immuneACCESS table, which keeps in-frame sequences only. Checked studies attribute under half of the gap to unresolved V genes and leave the rest unexplained. V and J calls and clone size come straight from that table; D and trimming were deduced from the DNA. In all, the sample holds around 150,000 clones, and roughly 87% of those were seen once. Just under 4% of the sample comes from the top ten.

CDR1 and CDR2 are drawn from the germline V gene (reference sequence): LNHDA, SQIVND. The CDR3, from cysteine to phenylalanine, totals 14 residues. CDR3 DNA is the only sequence kept; it has 42 bases, read in frame from the first base. The germline V end is reduced by 3 bases and the J end by 5 bases; junction bases left unmatched: 4. Another Seattle source contributed samples from volunteer blood donors who had recovered from COVID-19. Collaborating institutions collected whole blood in K2EDTA tubes following their own protocols. For TCRbeta analysis, collaborators shipped samples in one of three forms: frozen whole blood, isolated PBMCs, or DNA extracted from either of those sample types.

The origin of this receptor is a woman in her sixties who had recovered from COVID-19. Sample: peripheral blood. The receptor chain draws on TRBV19 and TRBJ2-1; TRBD2 agrees with 7 junctional bases. The nucleotide sequence reads as follows: TGTGCCAGTAGTATCAAGGGAGGGGACAATGAGCAGTTCTTC. It translates as CASSIKGGDNEQFF.